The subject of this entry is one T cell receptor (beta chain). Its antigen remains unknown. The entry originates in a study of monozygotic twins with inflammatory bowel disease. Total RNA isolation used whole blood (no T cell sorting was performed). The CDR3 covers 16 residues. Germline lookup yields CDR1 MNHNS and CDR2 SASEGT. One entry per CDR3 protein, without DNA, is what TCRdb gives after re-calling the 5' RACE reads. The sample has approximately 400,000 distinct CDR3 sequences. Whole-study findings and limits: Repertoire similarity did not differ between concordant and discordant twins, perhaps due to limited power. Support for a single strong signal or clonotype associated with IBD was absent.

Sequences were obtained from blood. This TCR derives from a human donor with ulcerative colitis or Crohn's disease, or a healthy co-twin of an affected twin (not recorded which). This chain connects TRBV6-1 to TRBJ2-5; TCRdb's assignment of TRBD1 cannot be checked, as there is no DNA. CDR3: CASSQQGATAQETQYF.